Listed below are T cell receptor beta chains from one sample, sequenced in a study of blood T cells in healthy people across ages. TCRdb called the 5' RACE reads again in MiXCR, with one record for every CDR3 protein. This repertoire shows nearly 800,000 distinct CDR3 sequences, about 56% found once; its top ten account for 20% to 30%. The sequenced sample was blood. The receptors were sampled from a man aged 40-49 years in good health. CDR3s include the opening cysteine and the closing phenylalanine or tryptophan.

V	J	CDR3
TRBV29-1	TRBJ2-1	CSVPNYNEQFF
TRBV7-8	TRBJ1-2	CASSLAAGASYGYTF
TRBV29-1	TRBJ2-3	CSVGGWSSTDTQYF
TRBV29-1	TRBJ2-7	CSVRPSGLSYEQYF
TRBV6-1	TRBJ2-7	CASSEAQLNEQYF
TRBV11-3	TRBJ2-7	CASSSEQTRGPYSYEQYF
TRBV4-2	TRBJ2-3	CASSMGTSGVADTQYF
TRBV27	-	CASSSRSGRPPGEQYF
TRBV27	TRBJ2-1	CASSTSSSYNEQFF
TRBV7-2	TRBJ2-3	CASGDTQYF
TRBV27	TRBJ2-7	CASSARGSGTYEQYF
TRBV20-1	TRBJ2-6	CSARSKGSYSGANVLTF
TRBV28	TRBJ2-3	CASSFRTSGGAESYTDTQYF
TRBV3-1	TRBJ2-2	CASSQGLQGRELFF
TRBV29-1	TRBJ1-1	CSVERRDTEAFF
TRBV5-1	TRBJ2-7	CASSPGTSGYSYEQYF
TRBV6-2/TRBV6-3	TRBJ2-7	CASSYRSGQGAPYEQYF
TRBV7-2	TRBJ1-1	CASSLILRGGGTEAFF
TRBV28	TRBJ2-2	CASSLFALGNTGELFF
TRBV20-1	TRBJ2-3	CSARPGDSTDTQYF
TRBV24-1	TRBJ1-2	CATSGGANYGNTF
TRBV27	TRBJ1-2	CASSLSRNRVGGYTF